This TCR beta chain was profiled in a study of cytomegalovirus exposure and HLA in healthy donors. CDR1 and CDR2 from the germline V gene are ENHRY and SYGVKD. Trimming removed 4 bases from V and 4 bases from J, with 11 bases in between. This CDR3 spans 14 amino acids. Everyone who donated was a healthy bone marrow donor. Study-level points and caveats: It has been reported that TCR beta sequences accurately predicted the HLA-A and HLA-B alleles of most subjects.

PCR amplification relied on 60 Vbeta primers (plus 13 Jbeta primers). The table came from immunoSEQ multiplex PCR; TCRdb's copy has only in-frame clones and leaves some out. The sample consists of 95,000 to 120,000 clones, around 82% of them appearing once. Concerning this clone: Antigen specificity is unknown.

The chain recombines TRBV10-3 with TRBJ2-1, with D unresolved. Source material: PBMCs. This clonotype was sampled from a woman aged 30 to 39 in good health and CMV-seropositive. CDR3 in amino acids: CAISGGGRYNEQFF. CDR3 nucleotide sequence: TGTGCCATCAGTGGCGGCGGAAGATACAATGAGCAGTTCTTC.